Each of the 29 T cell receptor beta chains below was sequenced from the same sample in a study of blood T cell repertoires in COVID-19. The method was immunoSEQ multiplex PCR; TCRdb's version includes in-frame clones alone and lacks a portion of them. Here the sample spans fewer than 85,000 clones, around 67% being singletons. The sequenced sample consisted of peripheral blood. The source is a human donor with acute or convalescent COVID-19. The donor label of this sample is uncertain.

Written as DNA, the CDR3 is TGTGCCATCAGTGAGGATGACAGCTCCTATGGCTACACCTTC. Its translation is CAISEDDSSYGYTF. The V and J genes are TRBV10-3 and TRBJ1-2; TRBD1 might be the D (5 bases). The germline V and J ends were trimmed by 2 bases and 4 bases, with 11 bases remaining between them. This CDR3 has 14 amino acids. The V gene's germline CDR1 is ENHRY and CDR2 SYGVKD.

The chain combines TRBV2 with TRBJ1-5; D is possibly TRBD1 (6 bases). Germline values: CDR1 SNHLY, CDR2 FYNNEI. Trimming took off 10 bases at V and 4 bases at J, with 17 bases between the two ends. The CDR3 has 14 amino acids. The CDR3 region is CATWSGAVNQPQHF. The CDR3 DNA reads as TGTGCCACCTGGTCAGGGGCGGTGAATCAGCCCCAGCATTTT. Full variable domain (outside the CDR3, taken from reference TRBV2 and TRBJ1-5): EPEVTQTPSHQVTQMGQEVILRCVPISNHLYFYWYRQILGQKVEFLVSFYNNEISEKSEIFDDQFSVERPDGSNFTLKIRSTKLEDSAMYFCATWSGAVNQPQHFGDGTRLSIL.

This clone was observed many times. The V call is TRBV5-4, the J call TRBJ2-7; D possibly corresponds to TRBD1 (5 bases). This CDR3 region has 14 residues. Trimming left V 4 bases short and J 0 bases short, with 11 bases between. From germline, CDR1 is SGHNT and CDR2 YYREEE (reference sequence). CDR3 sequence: CASSLATASYEQYF. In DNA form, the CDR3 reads TGTGCCAGCAGCCTGGCGACAGCCTCCTACGAGCAGTACTTC. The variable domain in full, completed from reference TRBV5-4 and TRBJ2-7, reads ETGVTQSPTHLIKTRGQQVTLRCSSQSGHNTVSWYQQALGQGPQFIFQYYREEENGRGNFPPRFSGLQFPNYSSELNVNALELDDSALYLCASSLATASYEQYFGPGTRLTVT.

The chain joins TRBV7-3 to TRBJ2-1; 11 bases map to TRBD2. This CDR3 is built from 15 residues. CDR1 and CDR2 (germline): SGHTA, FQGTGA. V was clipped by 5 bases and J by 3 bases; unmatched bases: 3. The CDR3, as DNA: TGTGCCAGCAGCAGGACTAGCGGGTTCTACAATGAGCAGTTCTTC. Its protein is CASSRTSGFYNEQFF. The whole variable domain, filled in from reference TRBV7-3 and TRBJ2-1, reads GAGVSQTPSNKVTEKGKYVELRCDPISGHTALYWYRQSLGQGPEFLIYFQGTGAADDSGLPNDRFFAVRPEGSVSTLKIQRTERGDSAVYLCASSRTSGFYNEQFFGPGTRLTVL.

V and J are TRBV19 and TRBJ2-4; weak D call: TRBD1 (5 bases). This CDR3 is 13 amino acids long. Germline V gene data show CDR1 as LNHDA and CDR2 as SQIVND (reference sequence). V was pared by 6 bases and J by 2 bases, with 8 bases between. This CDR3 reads CASRGRSKNIQYF. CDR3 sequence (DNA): TGTGCCAGTAGGGGGCGATCCAAAAACATTCAGTACTTC.

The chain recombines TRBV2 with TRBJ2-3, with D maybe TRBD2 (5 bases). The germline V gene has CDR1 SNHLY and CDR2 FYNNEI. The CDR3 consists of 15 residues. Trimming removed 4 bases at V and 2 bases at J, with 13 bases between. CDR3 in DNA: TGTGCCAGCAGTGTACGGCTAGCTAACACAGATACGCAGTATTTT. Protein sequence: CASSVRLANTDTQYF.

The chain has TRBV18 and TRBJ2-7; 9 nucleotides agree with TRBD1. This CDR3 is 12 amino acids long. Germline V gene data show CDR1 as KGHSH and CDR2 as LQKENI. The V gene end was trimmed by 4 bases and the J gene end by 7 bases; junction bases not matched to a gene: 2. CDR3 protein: CASSRDREEQYF. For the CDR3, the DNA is TGTGCCAGCTCACGGGACAGGGAGGAGCAGTACTTC.

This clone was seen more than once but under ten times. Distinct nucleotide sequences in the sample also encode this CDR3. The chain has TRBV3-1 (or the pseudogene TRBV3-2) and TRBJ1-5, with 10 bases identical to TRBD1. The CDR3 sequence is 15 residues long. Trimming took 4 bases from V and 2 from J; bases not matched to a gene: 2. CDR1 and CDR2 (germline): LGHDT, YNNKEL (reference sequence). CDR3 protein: CASSRGQGGNQPQHF. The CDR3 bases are TGTGCCAGCAGCCGTGGACAGGGGGGCAATCAGCCCCAGCATTTT.

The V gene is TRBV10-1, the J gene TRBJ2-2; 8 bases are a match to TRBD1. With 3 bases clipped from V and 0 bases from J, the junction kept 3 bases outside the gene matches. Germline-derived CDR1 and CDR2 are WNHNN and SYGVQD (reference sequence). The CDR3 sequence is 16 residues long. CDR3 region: CASSDGQGTNTGELFF. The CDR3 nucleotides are TGCGCCAGCAGTGATGGACAGGGTACGAACACCGGGGAGCTGTTTTTT.

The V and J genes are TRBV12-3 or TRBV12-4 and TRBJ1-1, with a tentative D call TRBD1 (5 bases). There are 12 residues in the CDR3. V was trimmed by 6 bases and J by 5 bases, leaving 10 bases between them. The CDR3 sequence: CASRPGGTEAFF. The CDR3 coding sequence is TGTGCCAGCAGGCCCGGGGGGACTGAAGCTTTCTTT.

The CDR3 sequence: CASSMFGDTGGTAKNIQYF. CDR3 nucleotide sequence: TGTGCCAGTAGTATGTTCGGGGACACGGGGGGGACAGCCAAAAACATTCAGTACTTC. This rearrangement joins TRBV19 to TRBJ2-4; 8 bases line up with TRBD2. Germline loops: CDR1 LNHDA, CDR2 SQIVND (reference sequence). V shed 3 bases, J shed 0 bases, and the junction held 13 bases outside the gene matches. The CDR3 length is 19 residues.

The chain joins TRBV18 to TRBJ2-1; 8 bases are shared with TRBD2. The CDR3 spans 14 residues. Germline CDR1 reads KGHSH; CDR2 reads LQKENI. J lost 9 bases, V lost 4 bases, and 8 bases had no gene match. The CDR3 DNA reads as TGTGCCAGCTCACTGGGAGCGGGGGCCATTGAGCAGTTCTTC. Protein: CASSLGAGAIEQFF.

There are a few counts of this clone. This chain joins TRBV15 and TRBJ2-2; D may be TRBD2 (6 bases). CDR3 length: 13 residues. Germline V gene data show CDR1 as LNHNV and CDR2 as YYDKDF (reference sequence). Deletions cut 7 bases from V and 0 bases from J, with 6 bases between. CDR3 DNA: TGTGCCACCACGGGGGCGAACACCGGGGAGCTGTTTTTT. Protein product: CATTGANTGELFF.

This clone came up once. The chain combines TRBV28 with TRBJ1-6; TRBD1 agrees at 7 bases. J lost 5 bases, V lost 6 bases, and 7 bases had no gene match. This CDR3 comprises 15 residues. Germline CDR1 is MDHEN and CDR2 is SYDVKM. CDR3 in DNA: TGTGCCAGCAGCTCCCCCACAGGGGATAATTCACCCCTCCACTTT. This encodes CASSSPTGDNSPLHF. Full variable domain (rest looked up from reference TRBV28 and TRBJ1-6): DVKVTQSSRYLVKRTGEKVFLECVQDMDHENMFWYRQDPGLGLRLIYFSYDVKMKEKGDIPEGYSVSREKKERFSLILESASTNQTSMYLCASSSPTGDNSPLHFGNGTRLTVT.

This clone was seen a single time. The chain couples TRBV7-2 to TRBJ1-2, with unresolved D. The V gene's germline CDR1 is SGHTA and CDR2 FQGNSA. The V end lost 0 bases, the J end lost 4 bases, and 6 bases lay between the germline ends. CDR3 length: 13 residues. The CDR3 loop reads CASSLANSYGYTF. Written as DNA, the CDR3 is TGTGCCAGCAGCTTAGCGAATAGCTATGGCTACACCTTC.

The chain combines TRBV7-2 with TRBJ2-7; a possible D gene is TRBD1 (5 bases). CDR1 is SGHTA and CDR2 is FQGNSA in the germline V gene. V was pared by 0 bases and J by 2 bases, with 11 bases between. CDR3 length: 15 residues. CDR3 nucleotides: TGTGCCAGCAGCTTAGCGGACACCGCCACCTACGAGCAGTACTTC. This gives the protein CASSLADTATYEQYF.

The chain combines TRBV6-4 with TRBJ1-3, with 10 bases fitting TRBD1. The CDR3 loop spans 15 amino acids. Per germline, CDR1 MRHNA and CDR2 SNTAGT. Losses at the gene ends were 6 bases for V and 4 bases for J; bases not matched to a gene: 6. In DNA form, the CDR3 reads TGTGCCAGCAGCGCCGGGACAGGGGAAGGAAACACCATATATTTT. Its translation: CASSAGTGEGNTIYF.

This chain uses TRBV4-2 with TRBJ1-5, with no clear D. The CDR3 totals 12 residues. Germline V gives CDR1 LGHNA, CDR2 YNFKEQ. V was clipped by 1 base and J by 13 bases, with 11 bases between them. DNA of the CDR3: TGTGCCAGCAGCCAAGCCGCGGGCATACAGCATTTT. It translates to CASSQAAGIQHF.

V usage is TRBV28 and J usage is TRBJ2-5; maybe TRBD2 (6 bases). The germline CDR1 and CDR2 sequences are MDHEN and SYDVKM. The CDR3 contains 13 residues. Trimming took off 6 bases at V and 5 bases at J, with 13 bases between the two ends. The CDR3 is CASSGPAGETQYF. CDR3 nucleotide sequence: TGTGCCAGCAGCGGGCCCGCGGGGGAGACCCAGTACTTC.

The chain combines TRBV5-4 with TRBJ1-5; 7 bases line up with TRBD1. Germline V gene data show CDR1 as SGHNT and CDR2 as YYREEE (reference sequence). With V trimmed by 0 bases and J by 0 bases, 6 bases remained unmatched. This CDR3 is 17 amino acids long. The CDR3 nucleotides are TGTGCCAGCAGCTTGGATCACAGGGGCGATAGCAATCAGCCCCAGCATTTT. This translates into CASSLDHRGDSNQPQHF. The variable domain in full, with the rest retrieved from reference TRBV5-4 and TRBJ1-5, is ETGVTQSPTHLIKTRGQQVTLRCSSQSGHNTVSWYQQALGQGPQFIFQYYREEENGRGNFPPRFSGLQFPNYSSELNVNALELDDSALYLCASSLDHRGDSNQPQHFGDGTRLSIL.

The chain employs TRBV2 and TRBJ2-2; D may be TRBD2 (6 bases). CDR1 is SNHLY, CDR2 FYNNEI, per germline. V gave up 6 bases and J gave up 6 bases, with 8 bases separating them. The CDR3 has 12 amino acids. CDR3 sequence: CASREGPGELFF. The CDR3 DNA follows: TGTGCCAGCAGGGAGGGACCCGGGGAGCTGTTTTTT. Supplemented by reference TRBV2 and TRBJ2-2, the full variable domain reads EPEVTQTPSHQVTQMGQEVILRCVPISNHLYFYWYRQILGQKVEFLVSFYNNEISEKSEIFDDQFSVERPDGSNFTLKIRSTKLEDSAMYFCASREGPGELFFGEGSRLTVL.

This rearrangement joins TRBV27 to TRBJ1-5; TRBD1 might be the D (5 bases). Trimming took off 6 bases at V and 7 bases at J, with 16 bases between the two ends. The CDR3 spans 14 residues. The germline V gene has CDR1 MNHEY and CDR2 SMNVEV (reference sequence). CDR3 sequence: CASSRIGGMQPQHF. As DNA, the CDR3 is TGTGCCAGCAGCCGAATCGGGGGAATGCAGCCCCAGCATTTT.

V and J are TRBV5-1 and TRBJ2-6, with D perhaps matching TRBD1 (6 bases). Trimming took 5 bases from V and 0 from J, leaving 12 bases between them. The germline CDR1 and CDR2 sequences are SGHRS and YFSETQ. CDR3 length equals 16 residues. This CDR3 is CASRQGLISGANVLTF. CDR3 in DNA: TGCGCCAGCAGACAGGGTCTAATCTCTGGGGCCAACGTCCTGACTTTC. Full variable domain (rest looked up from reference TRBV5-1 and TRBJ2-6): KAGVTQTPRYLIKTRGQQVTLSCSPISGHRSVSWYQQTPGQGLQFLFEYFSETQRNKGNFPGRFSGRQFSNSRSEMNVSTLELGDSALYLCASRQGLISGANVLTFGAGSRLTVL.

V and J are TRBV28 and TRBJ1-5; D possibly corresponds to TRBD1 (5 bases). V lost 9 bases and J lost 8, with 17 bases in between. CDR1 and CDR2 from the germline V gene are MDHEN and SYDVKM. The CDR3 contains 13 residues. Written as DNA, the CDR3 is TGTGCCAGTGGGGGGGAGAGGGAAGAGCCCCAGCATTTT. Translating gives CASGGEREEPQHF.

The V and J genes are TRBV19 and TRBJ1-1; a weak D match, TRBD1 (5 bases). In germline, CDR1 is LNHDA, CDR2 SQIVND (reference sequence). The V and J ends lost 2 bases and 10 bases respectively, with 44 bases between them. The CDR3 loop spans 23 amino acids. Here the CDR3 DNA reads TGTGCCAGTAGTATAACTCGAGGGACTTCGGCCCGATTAAATGGCATCTTTCCCGGAGTAGCTTTCTTT. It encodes CASSITRGTSARLNGIFPGVAFF.

CDR3 region: CASSNATTSPKGGGLDIQYF. As DNA, the CDR3 is TGTGCCAGCAGCAACGCCACGACTAGTCCCAAAGGTGGGGGTTTGGACATTCAGTACTTC. V is TRBV21-1 and J is TRBJ2-4; the table names TRBD2, a call not compared with the DNA. TRBV21-1 is listed as a pseudogene. The CDR3 consists of 20 residues.

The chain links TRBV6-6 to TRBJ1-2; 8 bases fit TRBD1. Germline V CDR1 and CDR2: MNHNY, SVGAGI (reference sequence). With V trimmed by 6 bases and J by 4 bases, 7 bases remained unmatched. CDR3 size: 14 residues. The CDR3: CASREGTGGYGYTF. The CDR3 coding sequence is TGTGCCAGCAGGGAAGGGACAGGAGGCTATGGCTACACCTTC.

The DNA for the CDR3 is TGTGCCAGCAGTGAAAAGTTCGAGGGAGGGAACATTCAGTACTTC. Its protein is CASSEKFEGGNIQYF. The chain joins TRBV25-1 to TRBJ2-4, with TRBD2 identical over 7 bases. V shed 2 bases and J 7 bases; nucleotides not matched to a gene: 8. Germline V CDR1 and CDR2: MGHDK, SYGVNS. The CDR3 is 15 amino acids.

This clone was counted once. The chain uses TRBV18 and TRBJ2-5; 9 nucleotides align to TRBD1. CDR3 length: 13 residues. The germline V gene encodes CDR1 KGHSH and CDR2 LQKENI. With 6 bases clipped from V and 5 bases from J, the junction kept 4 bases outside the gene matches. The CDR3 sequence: CASSSDRGETQYF. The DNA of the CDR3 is TGTGCCAGCTCGTCGGACAGGGGTGAGACCCAGTACTTC.